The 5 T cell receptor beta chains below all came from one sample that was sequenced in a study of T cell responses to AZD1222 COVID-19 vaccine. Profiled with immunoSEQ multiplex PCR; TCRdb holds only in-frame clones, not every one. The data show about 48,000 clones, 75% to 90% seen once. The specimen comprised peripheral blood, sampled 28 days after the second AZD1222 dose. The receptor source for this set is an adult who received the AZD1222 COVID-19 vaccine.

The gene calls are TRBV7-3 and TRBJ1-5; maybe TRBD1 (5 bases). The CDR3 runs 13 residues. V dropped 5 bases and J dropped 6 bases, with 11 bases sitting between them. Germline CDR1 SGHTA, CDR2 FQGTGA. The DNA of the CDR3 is TGTGCCAGCAGCGCAGGGTTTGGTCAGCCCCAGCATTTT. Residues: CASSAGFGQPQHF.

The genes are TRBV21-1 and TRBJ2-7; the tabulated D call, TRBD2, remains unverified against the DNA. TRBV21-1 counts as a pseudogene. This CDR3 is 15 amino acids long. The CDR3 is CASSKPGLAVREQYF. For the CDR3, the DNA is TGTGCCAGCAGCAAACCGGGACTAGCGGTTCGGGAGCAGTACTTC.

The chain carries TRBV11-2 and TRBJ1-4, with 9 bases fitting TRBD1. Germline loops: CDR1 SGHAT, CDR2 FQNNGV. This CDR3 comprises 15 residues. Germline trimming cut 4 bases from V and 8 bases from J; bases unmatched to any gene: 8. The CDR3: CASSSRTGVSEKLFF. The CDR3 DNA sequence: TGTGCCAGCAGCTCTCGGACAGGGGTGAGCGAAAAACTGTTTTTT.

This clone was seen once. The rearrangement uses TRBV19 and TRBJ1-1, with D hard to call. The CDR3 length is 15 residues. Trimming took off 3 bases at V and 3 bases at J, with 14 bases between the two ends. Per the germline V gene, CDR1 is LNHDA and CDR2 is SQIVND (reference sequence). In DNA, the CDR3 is TGTGCCAGTAGTATGCGTGGGGTAGGATACACTGAAGCTTTCTTT. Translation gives CASSMRGVGYTEAFF. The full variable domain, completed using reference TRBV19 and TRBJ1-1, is DGGITQSPKYLFRKEGQNVTLSCEQNLNHDAMYWYRQDPGQGLRLIYYSQIVNDFQKGDIAEGYSVSREKKESFPLTVTSAQKNPTAFYLCASSMRGVGYTEAFFGQGTRLTVV.

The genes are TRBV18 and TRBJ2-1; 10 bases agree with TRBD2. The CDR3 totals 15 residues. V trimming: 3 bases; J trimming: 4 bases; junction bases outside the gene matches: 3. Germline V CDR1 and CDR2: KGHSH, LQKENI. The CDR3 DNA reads TGTGCCAGCTCACCTTCGGGACTAGCGTACAATGAGCAGTTCTTC. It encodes CASSPSGLAYNEQFF.